The 13 T cell receptor beta chains below all came from one sample that was sequenced in a study of neurological immune-mediated disorders. MiXCR, applied by TCRdb to the 5' RACE reads, yields one record per CDR3 protein. The table records 45,000 to 50,000 distinct CDR3 sequences, approximately 4.5% of them present only once. The sample comprised PBMCs. The receptor set was obtained from a woman aged 55-70 years with multiple sclerosis.

In this sample, this clonotype turned up many times. V is TRBV6-5 and J is TRBJ2-1; 12 bases align to TRBD1. V was clipped by 5 bases and J by 9 bases; unmatched bases: 5. This CDR3 contains 14 residues. CDR1 MNHEY and CDR2 SVGAGI come from the germline V gene. The CDR3, as DNA: TGTGCCAGCAGTCCGGGACAGGGGGCGGGTGAGCAGTTCTTC. Residues: CASSPGQGAGEQFF.

This clonotype was counted at least ten times. This chain links TRBV29-1 with TRBJ2-7, with D perhaps TRBD1 or TRBD2 (5 bases each). V was cut by 4 bases and J by 2 bases, with 12 bases left in between. Per the germline V gene, CDR1 is SQVTM and CDR2 is ANQGSEA. The CDR3 runs 13 residues. The CDR3 loop reads CSVVKGTPYEQYF. DNA for the CDR3: TGCAGCGTTGTTAAGGGGACCCCCTACGAGCAGTACTTC.

The table lists this clonotype with many counts. The J gene is TRBJ1-1, the V gene TRBV20-1; 7 nucleotides line up with TRBD1. Trimming removed 0 bases from V and 3 bases from J; junction bases left unmatched: 10. Germline-derived CDR1 and CDR2 are DFQATT and SNEGSKA (reference sequence). This CDR3 has 16 residues. CDR3 loop: CSARDPDRVSDTEAFF. CDR3 bases: TGCAGTGCTAGAGATCCAGACAGGGTTTCGGACACTGAAGCTTTCTTT.

The table lists this clonotype with a few counts. This rearrangement joins TRBV5-1 to TRBJ2-3, with D perhaps matching TRBD2 (5 bases). The V gene lost 4 bases and the J gene lost 0 bases, with 12 bases spanning the gap. The CDR3 extends over 15 amino acids. Germline CDR1 reads SGHRS; CDR2 reads YFSETQ. This CDR3 is CASSATSTSTDTQYF. The DNA of the CDR3 is TGCGCCAGCAGCGCTACTAGTACTAGCACAGATACGCAGTATTTT.

This rearrangement joins TRBV20-1 to TRBJ2-3, with 8 bases identical to TRBD2. Germline V gives CDR1 DFQATT, CDR2 SNEGSKA (reference sequence). J lost 1 base, V lost 3 bases, and 9 bases had no gene match. The CDR3 covers 16 residues. The CDR3 DNA sequence: TGCAGTGCTAGTGACCGGGAGGGCTGGGGCACAGATACGCAGTATTTT. Translating it yields CSASDREGWGTDTQYF.

This clonotype has just a few counts. The gene calls are TRBV7-2 and TRBJ2-3; 7 bases agree with TRBD1. The V and J ends lost 7 bases and 4 bases, in that order; junction bases with no gene match: 5. Per the germline V gene, CDR1 is SGHTA and CDR2 is FQGNSA. CDR3 length equals 13 residues. The CDR3 is CASKTGFPDTQYF. The DNA for the CDR3 is TGTGCCAGCAAGACAGGGTTCCCAGATACGCAGTATTTT.

The rearrangement links TRBV6-5 to TRBJ1-1; D not certain. The CDR3 spans 15 residues. Germline CDR1 and CDR2: MNHEY and SVGAGI. V was shortened by 5 bases and J by 0 bases, with 13 bases between the two germline ends. Here the CDR3 reads CASSPLSNLNTEAFF. DNA for the CDR3: TGTGCCAGCAGTCCTCTTTCTAATCTGAACACTGAAGCTTTCTTT.

At least ten counts were recorded for this clonotype. The chain employs TRBV5-1 and TRBJ2-1; TRBD1 might be the D (6 bases). Trimming stripped 6 bases from V and 14 bases from J, with 21 bases between. CDR1 is SGHRS, CDR2 YFSETQ, per germline. The CDR3 contains 13 residues. CDR3: CASTPKPGQGKFF. CDR3 nucleotides: TGCGCCAGCACTCCCAAGCCGGGCCAGGGGAAGTTCTTC.

Many counts were recorded for this clonotype. The chain carries TRBV29-1 and TRBJ2-5; 7 nucleotides agree with TRBD1. This CDR3 spans 13 amino acids. CDR1 and CDR2 (germline): SQVTM, ANQGSEA. With V trimmed by 7 bases and J by 5 bases, 10 bases remained unmatched. Here the CDR3 DNA reads TGCAGCGCATCCGCAGGGGGAATCGAGACCCAGTACTTC. It codes for CSASAGGIETQYF.

This clonotype was observed at least ten times. The chain carries TRBV5-1 and TRBJ1-2; a possible D gene is TRBD1 (6 bases). Trimming took 4 bases from V and 8 from J, leaving 15 bases between them. The V gene's germline CDR1 is SGHRS and CDR2 YFSETQ. This CDR3 is 13 amino acids long. DNA for the CDR3: TGCGCCAGCAGCGTTGGCTGGGGGCGAGGCTACACCTTC. The encoded protein is CASSVGWGRGYTF.

This clonotype was seen ten or more times. DNA for the CDR3: TGCGCCAGCGGGGGACTAGCGGGGGCGACAGATACGCAGTATTTT. This codes for CASGGLAGATDTQYF. V gene TRBV10-1 combines with J gene TRBJ2-3, with 14 bases matching TRBD2. Germline-derived CDR1 and CDR2 are WNHNN and SYGVQD (reference sequence). J was trimmed by 3 bases and V by 8 bases; bases with no gene match: 4. This CDR3 is built from 15 residues.

In its sample, this clonotype was seen many times. The J gene is TRBJ2-7, the V gene TRBV20-1; the D gene is possibly TRBD2 (5 bases). Trimming left V 5 bases short and J 4 bases short, with 12 bases between. In germline, CDR1 is DFQATT, CDR2 SNEGSKA (reference sequence). The CDR3 is 12 residues long. Here the CDR3 DNA reads TGCAGTGCTCCTCGCGAGGGTTACGAGCAGTACTTC. This translates into CSAPREGYEQYF.

This chain connects TRBV7-8 to TRBJ1-3; D uncertain. CDR3 length: 15 amino acids. Germline V gives CDR1 SGHVS, CDR2 FQNEAQ. Trimming took off 4 bases at V and 0 bases at J, with 10 bases between the two ends. The CDR3 nucleotides read TGTGCCAGCAGCTGGTCGGCGGACTCTGGAAACACCATATATTTT. As protein: CASSWSADSGNTIYF.